The entry below describes one T cell receptor beta chain. The data were obtained in a study of shared clonotypes between healthy human individuals. Study overall: CD4 naive and CD4 memory each took three plates per donor, while CD8 naive took two and CD8 memory one.

The CDR3 extends over 14 amino acids. Trimming removed 1 base from V and 8 bases from J, with 14 bases in between. Germline-derived CDR1 and CDR2 are MGHRA and YSYEKL. Samples underwent the assay at deep level. Profiled with immunoSEQ multiplex PCR; TCRdb holds only in-frame clones, not every one. The sample has fewer than 3 million clones, 85% to 95% seen once; the top ten hold approximately 0.39%. Researchers partitioned CD4+ cells into CD45RA+ naive and CD45RA-negative memory subsets. V gene TRBV4-1 combines with J gene TRBJ1-2; D ambiguous. Sequenced: naive CD4+ T cells from PBMCs. Subset meaning: CD45RA+ positively selected. This sequence originates from a man aged 18-30 years in good health. Some clones in this sample may be carry-over from other donors' samples. The CDR3 DNA reads as TGCGCCAGCAGCCAAGGTCCGGCTGGCGGGGGCTACACCTTC. This gives the protein CASSQGPAGGGYTF.